These 14 T cell receptor beta chains were all obtained from the same sample, sequenced in a study of T cells expressing NK-cell markers. TCRdb re-called the 5' RACE reads and shows each CDR3 protein once, DNA omitted. Here the sample table reports about 150,000 distinct CDR3 sequences. The sequencing sample was made of blood T cells: a sorted CD56 or NKG2C T cell subset, CD4+ or CD8+ T cells, or bulk PBMC T cells (not recorded which). Receptors originate from a woman aged 50 to 60 in good health.

The chain recombines TRBV23-1 with TRBJ2-3. TRBV23-1 is an ORF, and what it does is uncertain. The CDR3 is 16 amino acids. The CDR3 loop reads CASSQSLLRVTDTQYF.

The chain joins TRBV7-6 to TRBJ2-2; with no DNA, the TCRdb D assignment of TRBD1 cannot be verified. Germline V gene lookup returns CDR1 SGHVS and CDR2 FNYEAQ. This CDR3 has 13 amino acids. CDR3 in amino acids: CASLPGGSGELFF.

This chain joins TRBV5-1 and TRBJ2-1; without DNA, the TCRdb call of TRBD2 cannot be checked. CDR1 is SGHRS, CDR2 YFSETQ, per germline. CDR3 length: 15 amino acids. This CDR3 is CASSGTSGENNEQFF.

J is TRBJ2-1 and V is TRBV2; the D gene TCRdb calls, TRBD2, cannot be checked with no DNA. CDR1 and CDR2 (germline): SNHLY, FYNNEI. There are 13 residues in the CDR3. The CDR3 protein is CASGGDPYNEQFF.

CDR3: CSVPGTDYGYTF. This rearrangement joins TRBV29-1 to TRBJ1-2; without DNA, the TCRdb call of TRBD1 cannot be checked. Germline CDR1 SQVTM, CDR2 ANQGSEA. This CDR3 is 12 amino acids long.

The J gene is TRBJ2-1, the V gene TRBV20-1; TCRdb reports TRBD2, a call that lacks DNA to check it against. Germline V CDR1 and CDR2: DFQATT, SNEGSKA (reference sequence). CDR3 size: 16 residues. The CDR3 here is CSVVGRPGSSYNEQFF.

This chain connects TRBV2 to TRBJ2-7. CDR3 size: 14 residues. Looked up from germline, CDR1 is SNHLY and CDR2 is FYNNEI. The CDR3 loop is CASSGARKNYEQYF.

This chain joins TRBV2 and TRBJ1-5; TCRdb gives TRBD1 as the D gene, but with no DNA this cannot be confirmed. The germline V gene encodes CDR1 SNHLY and CDR2 FYNNEI. The CDR3 extends over 14 amino acids. CDR3 sequence: CASRAGTGNQPQHF.

The CDR3 loop reads CASSLGLAGSWETQYF. The genes are TRBV7-2 and TRBJ2-5; TCRdb returns TRBD2, unconfirmable since there is no DNA. Germline loops: CDR1 SGHTA, CDR2 FQGNSA. The CDR3 sequence is 16 residues long.

The chain joins TRBV6-5 to TRBJ2-2; TCRdb names TRBD1, which stays unverified in the absence of DNA. There are 13 residues in the CDR3. Germline V gene lookup returns CDR1 MNHEY and CDR2 SVGAGI. The CDR3: CASIDLFGGELFF.

The chain links TRBV7-2 to TRBJ2-7; without DNA, the TCRdb call of TRBD1 cannot be checked. The CDR3 has 16 amino acids. CDR1 is SGHTA and CDR2 is FQGNSA in the germline V gene. CDR3 protein: CASSLRGWGGHYEQYF.

The chain combines TRBV13 with TRBJ2-6; lacking DNA, the TRBD1 call made by TCRdb goes unchecked. This CDR3 comprises 16 residues. The germline CDR1 and CDR2 sequences are PRHDT and FYEKMQ (reference sequence). The CDR3 sequence: CASDPQGAPGANVLTF.

The V gene is TRBV3-1, the J gene TRBJ2-3; TCRdb's D gene call, TRBD2, goes unchecked for lack of DNA. There are 16 residues in the CDR3. Germline V gene lookup returns CDR1 LGHDT and CDR2 YNNKEL (reference sequence). CDR3 protein: CASSPGGLRRTDTQYF.

This chain connects TRBV12-3 or TRBV12-4 to TRBJ2-1; with no DNA, the TCRdb D assignment of TRBD2 cannot be verified. This CDR3 has 14 residues. CDR3 protein: CASSGPPAYNEQFF.